Below are 3 T cell receptor beta chains sequenced from a single sample in a study of cytomegalovirus exposure and HLA in healthy donors. Vbeta (60) and Jbeta (13) primers were used in the PCR. Method: immunoSEQ multiplex PCR; TCRdb's copy keeps in-frame clones and lacks some. The data show roughly 130,000 clones, with about 80% seen just once and 2.5% held by the top ten. The sample was PBMCs. These TCRs come from a man aged 25-45 years in good health and CMV-seronegative.

This chain links TRBV28 with TRBJ1-4; 10 nucleotides align to TRBD1. Germline V lookup: CDR1 MDHEN, CDR2 SYDVKM. V shed 6 bases, J shed 7 bases, and the junction held 14 bases outside the gene matches. The CDR3 has 17 amino acids. The CDR3 loop is CASSPVGTGDLVEKLFF. Written as DNA, the CDR3 is TGTGCCAGCAGCCCCGTGGGGACAGGGGATTTGGTTGAAAAACTGTTTTTT.

V is TRBV25-1 and J is TRBJ2-3, with TRBD1 matching over 7 bases. Germline assignment: CDR1 MGHDK and CDR2 SYGVNS. This CDR3 spans 14 amino acids. V trimming: 4 bases; J trimming: 5 bases; junction bases outside the gene matches: 6. The DNA of the CDR3 is TGTGCCAGCAGTGCTGACAGGGTTGAAGATACGCAGTATTTT. Residues: CASSADRVEDTQYF.

This rearrangement joins TRBV29-1 to TRBJ1-2, with a tentative D call TRBD1 (6 bases). CDR3 length: 15 residues. Germline V CDR1 and CDR2: SQVTM, ANQGSEA. V lost 7 bases and J 6 bases, leaving 24 bases between the germline ends. The CDR3 reads CSAVQGLGASDGYTF. CDR3 coding DNA: TGCAGCGCCGTCCAGGGGCTGGGGGCTTCAGATGGCTACACCTTC.